This T cell receptor (beta chain) derives from a study of blood T cell repertoires in COVID-19. Study-level background: The samples span acute and convalescent COVID-19 from the United States, Italy and Spain.

Per the authors' pipeline: Cell counts per sample came from amplifying reference gene primers. This table comes from immunoSEQ multiplex PCR, and its TCRdb copy is limited to in-frame clones, with some not included. That table supplies the V and J calls and clone size; D and trimming were determined from the DNA. The sample consists of just over 150,000 clones, about 88% of them appearing once. Germline V gene data show CDR1 as SGHTA and CDR2 as FQGNSA. V gave up 3 bases and J gave up 1 base; unmatched junction bases: 7. This CDR3 comprises 16 residues. The sample comprised peripheral blood. The chain uses TRBV7-2 and TRBJ2-5, with 8 bases identical to TRBD1. The TCR sequence derives from a woman aged 70-85 years with acute or convalescent COVID-19. The CDR3 loop reads CASSFDGTGTQETQYF. Written as DNA, the CDR3 is TGTGCCAGCAGCTTTGACGGGACAGGCACCCAAGAGACCCAGTACTTC.